The T cell receptor (beta chain) described here comes from a study of vaccination and CD4 T cells after COVID-19. This clonotype was detected only a few times. What it binds is unknown. The Oncomine TCR Beta short-read assay sequenced DNA from cultured CD4+ T cells. It was from cultured CD4+ T cells that genomic DNA was extracted. TCRdb recomputed calls from the PCR reads with MiXCR, one row per CDR3 protein. The sample lists approximately 21,000 distinct CDR3 sequences, 55% to 70% seen once, with approximately 12% in the top ten. The treatment was: roughly ten-day PBMC culture with coronavirus spike peptide pools or control peptides (ViraFEST assay). After removal of 1 base from V and 0 bases from J, the junction contained 5 bases not matched to a gene. This CDR3 region has 18 residues. Looked up from germline, CDR1 is SGHVS and CDR2 is FNYEAQ.

The sample in question was CD4+ T cells from blood, cultured in vitro, obtained after SARS-CoV-2 vaccination. The chain is built from TRBV7-6 and TRBJ2-7; 14 bases line up with TRBD2. The sequence was obtained from a human donor who received a COVID-19 vaccine. The CDR3 bases are TGTGCCAGCAGCTTAGGACTAGCGGGGGGGCCTGACTCCTACGAGCAGTACTTC. Amino acid sequence: CASSLGLAGGPDSYEQYF.